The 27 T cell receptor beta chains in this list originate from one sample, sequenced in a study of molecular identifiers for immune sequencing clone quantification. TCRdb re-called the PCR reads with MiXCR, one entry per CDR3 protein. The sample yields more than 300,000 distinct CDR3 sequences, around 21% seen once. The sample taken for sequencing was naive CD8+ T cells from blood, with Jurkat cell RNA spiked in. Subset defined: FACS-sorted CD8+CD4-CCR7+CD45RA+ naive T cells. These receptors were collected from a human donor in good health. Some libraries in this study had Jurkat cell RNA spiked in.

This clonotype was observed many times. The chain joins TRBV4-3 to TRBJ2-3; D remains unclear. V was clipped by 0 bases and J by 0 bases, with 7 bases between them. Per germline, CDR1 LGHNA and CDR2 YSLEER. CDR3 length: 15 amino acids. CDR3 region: CASSQDVASTDTQYF. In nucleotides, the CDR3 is TGCGCCAGCAGCCAAGATGTCGCGAGCACAGATACGCAGTATTTT.

CDR3 amino acids: CASSWGAGELFF. For the CDR3, the DNA is TGTGCCAGCAGTTGGGGGGCCGGGGAGCTGTTTTTT. The genes are TRBV6-2 or TRBV6-3 and TRBJ2-2; D may be TRBD2 (6 bases). V shed 4 bases and J shed 6 bases, with 6 bases lying between them. The CDR3 extends over 12 amino acids. CDR1 and CDR2 (germline): MNHEY, SVGEGT.

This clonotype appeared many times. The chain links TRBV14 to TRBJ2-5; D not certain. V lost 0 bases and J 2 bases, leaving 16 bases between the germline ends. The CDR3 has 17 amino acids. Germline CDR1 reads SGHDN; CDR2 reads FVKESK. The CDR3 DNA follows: TGTGCCAGCAGCCAAGATTGGTCTAGAGATGTACAAGAGACCCAGTACTTC. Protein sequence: CASSQDWSRDVQETQYF.

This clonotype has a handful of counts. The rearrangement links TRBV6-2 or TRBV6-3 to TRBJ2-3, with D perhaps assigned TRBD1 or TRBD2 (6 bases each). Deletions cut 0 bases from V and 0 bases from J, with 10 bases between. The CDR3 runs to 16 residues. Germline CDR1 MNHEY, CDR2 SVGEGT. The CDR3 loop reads CASSYSPGASTDTQYF. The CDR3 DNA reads TGTGCCAGCAGTTACTCGCCGGGGGCTAGCACAGATACGCAGTATTTT.

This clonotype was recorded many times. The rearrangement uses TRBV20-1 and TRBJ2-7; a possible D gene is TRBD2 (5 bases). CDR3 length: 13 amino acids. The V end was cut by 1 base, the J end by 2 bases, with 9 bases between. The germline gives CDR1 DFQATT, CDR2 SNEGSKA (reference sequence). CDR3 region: CSARAGLTYEQYF. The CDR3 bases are TGCAGTGCTAGAGCAGGACTTACCTACGAGCAGTACTTC.

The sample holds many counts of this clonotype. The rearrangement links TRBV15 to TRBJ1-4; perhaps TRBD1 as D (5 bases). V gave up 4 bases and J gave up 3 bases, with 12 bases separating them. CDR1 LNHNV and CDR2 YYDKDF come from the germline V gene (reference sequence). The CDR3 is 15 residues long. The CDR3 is CATSIPGRSNEKLFF. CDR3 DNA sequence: TGTGCCACCAGCATTCCGGGACGGTCTAATGAAAAACTGTTTTTT.

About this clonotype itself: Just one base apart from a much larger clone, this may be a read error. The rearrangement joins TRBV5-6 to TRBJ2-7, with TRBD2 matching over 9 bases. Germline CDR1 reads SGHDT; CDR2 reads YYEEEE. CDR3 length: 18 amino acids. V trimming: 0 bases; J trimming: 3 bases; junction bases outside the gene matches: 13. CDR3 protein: CASSLGSFARTSDYEQYF. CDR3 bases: TGTGCCAGCAGCTTGGGTAGCTTTGCCAGGACTAGCGACTACGAGCAGTACTTC. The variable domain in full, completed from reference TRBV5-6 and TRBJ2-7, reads DAGVTQSPTHLIKTRGQQVTLRCSPKSGHDTVSWYQQALGQGPQFIFQYYEEEERQRGNFPDRFSGHQFPNYSSELNVNALLLGDSALYLCASSLGSFARTSDYEQYFGPGTRLTVT.

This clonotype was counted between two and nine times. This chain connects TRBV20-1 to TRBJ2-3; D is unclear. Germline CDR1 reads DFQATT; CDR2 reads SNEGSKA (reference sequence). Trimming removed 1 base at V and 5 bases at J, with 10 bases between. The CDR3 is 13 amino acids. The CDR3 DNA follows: TGCAGTGCTAGAGTTACCCCCGGAGATACGCAGTATTTT. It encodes CSARVTPGDTQYF.

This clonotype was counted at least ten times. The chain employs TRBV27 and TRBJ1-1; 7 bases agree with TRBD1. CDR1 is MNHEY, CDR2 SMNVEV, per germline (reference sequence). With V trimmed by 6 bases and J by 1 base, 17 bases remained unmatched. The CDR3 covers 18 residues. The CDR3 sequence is CASSSLWGVEGANTEAFF. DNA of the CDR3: TGTGCCAGCAGCTCGCTGTGGGGGGTTGAGGGGGCGAACACTGAAGCTTTCTTT.

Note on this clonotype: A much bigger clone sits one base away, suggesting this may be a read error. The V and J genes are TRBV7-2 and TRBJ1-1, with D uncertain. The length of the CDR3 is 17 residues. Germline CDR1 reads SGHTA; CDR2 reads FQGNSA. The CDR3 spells CVSSSTRGGYMNTEAFF. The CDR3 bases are TGTGTCAGCAGCTCCACCCGAGGAGGGTACATGAACACTGAAGCTTTCTTT.

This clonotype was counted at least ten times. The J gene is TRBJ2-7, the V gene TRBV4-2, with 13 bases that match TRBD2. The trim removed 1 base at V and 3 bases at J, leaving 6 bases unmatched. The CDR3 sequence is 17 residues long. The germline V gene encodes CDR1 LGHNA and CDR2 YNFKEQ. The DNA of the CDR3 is TGTGCCAGCAGCCAAGGACTAGCGGGAGGCCTGATCTACGAGCAGTACTTC. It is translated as CASSQGLAGGLIYEQYF.

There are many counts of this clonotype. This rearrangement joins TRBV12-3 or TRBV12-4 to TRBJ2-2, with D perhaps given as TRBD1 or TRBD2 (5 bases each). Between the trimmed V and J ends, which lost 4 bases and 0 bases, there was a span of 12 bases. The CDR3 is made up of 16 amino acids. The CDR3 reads CASSSSGTTNTGELFF. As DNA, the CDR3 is TGTGCCAGCAGTTCATCCGGGACGACGAACACCGGGGAGCTGTTTTTT.

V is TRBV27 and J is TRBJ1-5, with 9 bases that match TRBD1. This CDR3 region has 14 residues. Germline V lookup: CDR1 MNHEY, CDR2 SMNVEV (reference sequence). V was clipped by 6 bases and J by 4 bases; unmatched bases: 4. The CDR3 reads CASRGTGRNQPQHF. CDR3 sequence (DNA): TGTGCCAGCAGAGGGACAGGGAGGAATCAGCCCCAGCATTTT.

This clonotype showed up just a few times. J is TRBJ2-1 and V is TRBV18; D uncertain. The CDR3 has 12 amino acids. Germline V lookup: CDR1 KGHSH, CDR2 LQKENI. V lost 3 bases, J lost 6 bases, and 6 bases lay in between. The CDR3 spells CASSPDFNEQFF. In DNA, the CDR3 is TGTGCCAGCTCACCCGACTTCAATGAGCAGTTCTTC.

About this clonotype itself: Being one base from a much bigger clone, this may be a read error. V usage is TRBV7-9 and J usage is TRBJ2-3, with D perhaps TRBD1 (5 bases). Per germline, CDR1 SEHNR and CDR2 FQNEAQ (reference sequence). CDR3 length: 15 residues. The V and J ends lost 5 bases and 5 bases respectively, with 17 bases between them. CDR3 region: CASSQPNPRGDTQYF. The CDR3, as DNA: TGTGCCAGCAGCCAACCGAACCCAAGGGGAGATACGCAGTATTTT.

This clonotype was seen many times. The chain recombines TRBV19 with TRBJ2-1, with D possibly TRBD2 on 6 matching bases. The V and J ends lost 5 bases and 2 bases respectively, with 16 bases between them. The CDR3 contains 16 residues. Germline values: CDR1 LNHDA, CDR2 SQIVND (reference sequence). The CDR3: CASSPLALNTYNEQFF. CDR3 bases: TGTGCCAGTAGTCCCCTAGCGCTGAATACCTACAATGAGCAGTTCTTC. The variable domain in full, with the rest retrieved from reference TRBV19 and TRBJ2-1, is DGGITQSPKYLFRKEGQNVTLSCEQNLNHDAMYWYRQDPGQGLRLIYYSQIVNDFQKGDIAEGYSVSREKKESFPLTVTSAQKNPTAFYLCASSPLALNTYNEQFFGPGTRLTVL.

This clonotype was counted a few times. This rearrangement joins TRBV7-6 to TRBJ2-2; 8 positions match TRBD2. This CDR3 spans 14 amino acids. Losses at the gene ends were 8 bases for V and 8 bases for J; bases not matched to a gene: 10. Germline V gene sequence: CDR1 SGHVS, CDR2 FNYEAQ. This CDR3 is CASALPSGRGELFF. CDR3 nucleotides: TGTGCCAGCGCCCTCCCTAGCGGGCGAGGGGAGCTGTTTTTT.

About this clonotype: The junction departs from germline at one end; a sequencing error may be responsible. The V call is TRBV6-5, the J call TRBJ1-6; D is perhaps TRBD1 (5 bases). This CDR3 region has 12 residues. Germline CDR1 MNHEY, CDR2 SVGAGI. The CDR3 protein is CATGTYNSPLRF. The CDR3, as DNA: TGTGCCACCGGGACCTATAATTCACCCCTCCGCTTT.

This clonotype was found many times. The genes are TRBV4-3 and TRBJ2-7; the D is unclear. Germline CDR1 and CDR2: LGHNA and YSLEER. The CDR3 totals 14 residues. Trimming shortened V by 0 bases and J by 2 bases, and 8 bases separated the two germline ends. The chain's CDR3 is CASSQDISAYEQYF. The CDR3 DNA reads TGCGCCAGCAGCCAAGACATATCCGCCTACGAGCAGTACTTC.

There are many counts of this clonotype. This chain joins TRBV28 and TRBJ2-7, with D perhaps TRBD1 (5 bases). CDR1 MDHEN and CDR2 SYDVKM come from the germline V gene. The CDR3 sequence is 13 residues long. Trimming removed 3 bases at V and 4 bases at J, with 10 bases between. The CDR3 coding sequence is TGTGCCAGCAGTTTCAGGGTCACGTACGAGCAGTACTTC. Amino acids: CASSFRVTYEQYF.

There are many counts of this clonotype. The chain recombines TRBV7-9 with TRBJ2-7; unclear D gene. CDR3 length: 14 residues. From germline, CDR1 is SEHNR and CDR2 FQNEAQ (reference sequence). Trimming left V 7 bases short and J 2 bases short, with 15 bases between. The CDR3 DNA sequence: TGTGCCAGCACCGATGGCAGAAGAGCCTACGAGCAGTACTTC. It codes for CASTDGRRAYEQYF.

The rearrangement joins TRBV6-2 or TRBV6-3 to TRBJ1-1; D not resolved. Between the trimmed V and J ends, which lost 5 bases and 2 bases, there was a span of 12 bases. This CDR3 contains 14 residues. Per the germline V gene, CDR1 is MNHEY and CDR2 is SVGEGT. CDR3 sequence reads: CASSLSDFNTEAFF. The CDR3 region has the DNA TGTGCCAGCAGTCTATCAGATTTCAACACTGAAGCTTTCTTT.

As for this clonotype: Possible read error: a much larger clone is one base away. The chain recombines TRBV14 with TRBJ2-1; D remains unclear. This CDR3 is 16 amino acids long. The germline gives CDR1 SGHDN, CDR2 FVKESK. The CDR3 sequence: CASSQFIGSSYNEKFF. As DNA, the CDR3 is TGTGCCAGCAGCCAATTTATCGGTAGCTCCTACAATGAGAAGTTCTTC.

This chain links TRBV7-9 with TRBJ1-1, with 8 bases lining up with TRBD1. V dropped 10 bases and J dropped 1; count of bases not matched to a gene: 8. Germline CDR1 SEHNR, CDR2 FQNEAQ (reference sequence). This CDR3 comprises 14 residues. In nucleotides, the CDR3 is TGTGCCACCATGTTCAGGGGGCCGAACACTGAAGCTTTCTTT. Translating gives CATMFRGPNTEAFF.

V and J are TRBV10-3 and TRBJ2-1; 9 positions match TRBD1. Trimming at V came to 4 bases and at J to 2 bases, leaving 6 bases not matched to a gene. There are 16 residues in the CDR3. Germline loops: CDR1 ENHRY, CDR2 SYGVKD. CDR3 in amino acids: CAISGTGTGPYNEQFF. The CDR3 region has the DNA TGTGCCATCAGTGGTACCGGGACAGGGCCCTACAATGAGCAGTTCTTC.

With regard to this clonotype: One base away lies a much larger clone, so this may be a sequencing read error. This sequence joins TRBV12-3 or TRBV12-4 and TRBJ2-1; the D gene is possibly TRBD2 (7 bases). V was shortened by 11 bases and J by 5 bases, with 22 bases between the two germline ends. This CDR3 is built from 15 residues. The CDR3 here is CAHREGGGSHNEQFF. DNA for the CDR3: TGTGCCCATAGGGAGGGAGGGGGGTCCCACAATGAGCAGTTCTTC.

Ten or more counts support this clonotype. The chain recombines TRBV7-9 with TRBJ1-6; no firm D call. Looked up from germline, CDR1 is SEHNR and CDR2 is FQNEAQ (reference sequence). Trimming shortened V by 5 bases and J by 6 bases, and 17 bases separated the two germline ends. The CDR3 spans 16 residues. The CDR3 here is CASSPLPGGSNSPLHF. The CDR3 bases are TGTGCCAGCAGCCCGCTCCCCGGCGGAAGTAATTCACCCCTCCACTTT.